These 4 T cell receptor beta chains came from one sample sequenced in a study of cytomegalovirus exposure and HLA in healthy donors. The study ran its PCR with 60 Vbeta and 13 Jbeta primers. The assay was immunoSEQ multiplex PCR, and TCRdb's table has in-frame clones only and misses some. The table shows about 120,000 clones, with roughly 80% occurring only once. The sequenced material came from PBMCs. The receptor set was obtained from a woman aged 40 to 50 in good health and CMV-seropositive.

The chain carries TRBV10-2 and TRBJ1-1; no clear D gene. The V gene lost 5 bases and the J gene lost 1 base, with 5 bases spanning the gap. The CDR3 runs 12 residues. Germline-derived CDR1 and CDR2 are WSHSY and SAAADI. The CDR3 is CASSQKNTEAFF. The CDR3 DNA sequence: TGCGCCAGCAGTCAGAAGAACACTGAAGCTTTCTTT.

The rearrangement links TRBV7-9 to TRBJ1-5; 10 bases match TRBD1. The ends lost 0 bases at V and 7 bases at J; junction bases unmatched: 0. This CDR3 contains 14 residues. The germline CDR1 and CDR2 sequences are SEHNR and FQNEAQ (reference sequence). This CDR3 is CASSLAGQGQPQHF. CDR3 in DNA: TGTGCCAGCAGCTTAGCGGGACAGGGGCAGCCCCAGCATTTT.

The V call is TRBV20-1, the J call TRBJ2-1; D not resolved. V was pared by 6 bases and J by 3 bases, with 3 bases between. The CDR3 has 10 residues. Germline lookup yields CDR1 DFQATT and CDR2 SNEGSKA (reference sequence). Here the CDR3 reads CSASYNEQFF. CDR3 DNA: TGCAGTGCCAGCTACAATGAGCAGTTCTTC.

This chain connects TRBV30 to TRBJ1-4; TRBD1 agrees at 7 bases. The J segment lost 7 bases and the V segment lost 5 bases, leaving 7 bases of the junction unmatched. Germline-derived CDR1 and CDR2 are GTSNPN and SVGIG (reference sequence). The CDR3 is made up of 13 amino acids. CDR3 nucleotide sequence: TGTGCCTGGGGAACCGGGACAGTTGAAAAACTGTTTTTT. It specifies CAWGTGTVEKLFF.